This T cell receptor (beta chain) was retrieved from a study of CD4 T cells in relation to SARS-CoV-2 and coronaviruses. Study as a whole: The restricting HLA molecule for shared crossreactive spike epitopes was mapped.

Cryopreserved PBMCs were CD4-enriched, then split into naive and memory cells. Losses at the gene ends were 2 bases for V and 0 bases for J; bases not matched to a gene: 6. Germline-derived CDR1 and CDR2 are SGDLS and YYNGEE. The length of the CDR3 is 17 residues. Findings of the study overall: According to naive versus memory sequencing, detected responses are memory recall, not newly primed. No crossreactivity against non-spike viral proteins was tested here.

On this clone itself: Its matching antigen is unknown.

Libraries were prepared by immunoSEQ multiplex PCR; TCRdb keeps only in-frame clonotypes and omits some of them. The sample contains about 56,000 clones, under 95% of which appear only once. The rearrangement links TRBV9 to TRBJ2-3; 10 nucleotides align to TRBD2. Sample: naive CD4+ T cells from PBMCs. Subset specified: naive CD4+ T cells isolated by negative enrichment. The source of this sequence is an adult with COVID-19. DNA for the CDR3: TGTGCCAGCAGCGTGGGACCTAGCGGGAGAAGCACAGATACGCAGTATTTT. Translating gives CASSVGPSGRSTDTQYF.